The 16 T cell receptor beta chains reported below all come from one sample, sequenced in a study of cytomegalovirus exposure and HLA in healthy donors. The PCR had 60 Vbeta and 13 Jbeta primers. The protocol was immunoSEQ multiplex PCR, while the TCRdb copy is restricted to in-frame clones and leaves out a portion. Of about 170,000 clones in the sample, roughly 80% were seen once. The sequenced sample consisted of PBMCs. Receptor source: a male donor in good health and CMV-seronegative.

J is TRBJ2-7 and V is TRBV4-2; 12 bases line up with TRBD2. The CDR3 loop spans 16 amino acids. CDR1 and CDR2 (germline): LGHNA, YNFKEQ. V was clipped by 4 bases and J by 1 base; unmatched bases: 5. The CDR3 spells CASSLASGGDSYEQYF. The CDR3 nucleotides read TGTGCCAGCAGCCTTGCTAGCGGGGGGGATTCCTACGAGCAGTACTTC.

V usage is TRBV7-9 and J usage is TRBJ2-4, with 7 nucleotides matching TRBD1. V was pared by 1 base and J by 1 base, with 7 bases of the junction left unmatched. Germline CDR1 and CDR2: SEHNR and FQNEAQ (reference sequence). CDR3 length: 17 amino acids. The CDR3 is CASSLVGSGGAKNIQYF. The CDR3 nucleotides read TGTGCCAGCAGCTTAGTAGGGTCAGGGGGTGCCAAAAACATTCAGTACTTC.

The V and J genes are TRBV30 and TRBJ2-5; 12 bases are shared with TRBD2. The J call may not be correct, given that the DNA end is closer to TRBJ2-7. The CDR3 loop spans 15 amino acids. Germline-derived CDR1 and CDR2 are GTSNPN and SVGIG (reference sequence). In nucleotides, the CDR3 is TGTGCCTGGCGACTAGCGGGGGCCAGGCCCTACGAGCAGTACTTC. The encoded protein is CAWRLAGARPYEQYF.

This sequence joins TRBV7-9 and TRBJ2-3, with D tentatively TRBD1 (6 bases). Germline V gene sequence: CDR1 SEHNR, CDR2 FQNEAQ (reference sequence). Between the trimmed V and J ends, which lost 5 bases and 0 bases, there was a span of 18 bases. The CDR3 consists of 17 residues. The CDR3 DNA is TGTGCCAGCAGCCCTCATACAGGGAGACTGAGCACAGATACGCAGTATTTT. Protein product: CASSPHTGRLSTDTQYF.

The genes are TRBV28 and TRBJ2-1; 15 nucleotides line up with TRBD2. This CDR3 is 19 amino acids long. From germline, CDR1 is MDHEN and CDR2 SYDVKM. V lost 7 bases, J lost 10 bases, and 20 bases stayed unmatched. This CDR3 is CASTPAWGLAGGTGREQFF. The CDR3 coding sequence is TGTGCCAGCACTCCTGCGTGGGGACTAGCGGGAGGCACCGGGAGGGAGCAGTTCTTC.

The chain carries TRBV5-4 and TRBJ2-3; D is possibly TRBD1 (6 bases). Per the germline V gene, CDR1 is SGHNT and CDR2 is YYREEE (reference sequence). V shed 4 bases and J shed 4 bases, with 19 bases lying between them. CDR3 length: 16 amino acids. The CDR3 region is CASSPPGTPWSDTQYF. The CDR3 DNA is TGTGCCAGCAGCCCCCCCGGGACACCCTGGTCAGATACGCAGTATTTT.

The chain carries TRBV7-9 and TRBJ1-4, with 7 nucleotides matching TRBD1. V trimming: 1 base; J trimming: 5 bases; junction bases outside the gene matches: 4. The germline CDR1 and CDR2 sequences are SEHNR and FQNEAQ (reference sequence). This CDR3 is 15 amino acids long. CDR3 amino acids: CASSLVTGENEKLFF. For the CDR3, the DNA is TGTGCCAGCAGCTTAGTCACAGGGGAAAATGAAAAACTGTTTTTT.

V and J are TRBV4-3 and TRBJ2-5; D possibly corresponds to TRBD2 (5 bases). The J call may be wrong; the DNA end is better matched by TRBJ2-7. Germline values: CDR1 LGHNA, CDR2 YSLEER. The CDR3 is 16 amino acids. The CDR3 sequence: CASSQVRTRTSYEQYF. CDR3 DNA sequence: TGCGCCAGCAGCCAAGTACGGACTCGCACTTCCTACGAGCAGTACTTC.

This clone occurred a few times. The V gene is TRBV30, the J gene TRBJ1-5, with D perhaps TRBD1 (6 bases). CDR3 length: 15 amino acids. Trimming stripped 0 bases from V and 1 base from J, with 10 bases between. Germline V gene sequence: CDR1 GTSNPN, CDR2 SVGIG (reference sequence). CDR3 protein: CAWSVQGGSNQPQHF. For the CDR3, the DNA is TGTGCCTGGAGTGTACAGGGAGGGAGCAATCAGCCCCAGCATTTT.

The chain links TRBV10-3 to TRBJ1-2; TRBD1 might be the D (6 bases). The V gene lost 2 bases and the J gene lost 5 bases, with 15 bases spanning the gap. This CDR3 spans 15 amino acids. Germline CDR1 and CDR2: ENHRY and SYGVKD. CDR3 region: CAISEDKEGGYGYTF. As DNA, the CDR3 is TGTGCCATCAGTGAGGATAAAGAAGGGGGTTATGGCTACACCTTC.

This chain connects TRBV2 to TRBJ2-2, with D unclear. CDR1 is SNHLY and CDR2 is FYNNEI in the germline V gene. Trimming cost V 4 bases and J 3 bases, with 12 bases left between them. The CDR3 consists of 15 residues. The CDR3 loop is CASSVDGADTGELFF. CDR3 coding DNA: TGTGCCAGCAGTGTAGACGGAGCTGACACCGGGGAGCTGTTTTTT.

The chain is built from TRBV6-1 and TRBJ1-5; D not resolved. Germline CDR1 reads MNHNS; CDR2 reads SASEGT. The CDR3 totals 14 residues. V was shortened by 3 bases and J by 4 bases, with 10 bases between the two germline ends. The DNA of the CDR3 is TGTGCCAGCAGTGAGGGGAGGCCGAATCAGCCCCAGCATTTT. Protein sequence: CASSEGRPNQPQHF.

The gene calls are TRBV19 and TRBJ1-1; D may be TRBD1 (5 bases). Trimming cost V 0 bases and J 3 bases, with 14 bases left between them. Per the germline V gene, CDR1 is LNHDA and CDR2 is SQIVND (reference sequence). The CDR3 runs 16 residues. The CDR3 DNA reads TGTGCCAGTAGTATAGACCGTTCTTCGACAGACACTGAAGCTTTCTTT. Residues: CASSIDRSSTDTEAFF. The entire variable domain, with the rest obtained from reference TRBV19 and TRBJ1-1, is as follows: DGGITQSPKYLFRKEGQNVTLSCEQNLNHDAMYWYRQDPGQGLRLIYYSQIVNDFQKGDIAEGYSVSREKKESFPLTVTSAQKNPTAFYLCASSIDRSSTDTEAFFGQGTRLTVV.

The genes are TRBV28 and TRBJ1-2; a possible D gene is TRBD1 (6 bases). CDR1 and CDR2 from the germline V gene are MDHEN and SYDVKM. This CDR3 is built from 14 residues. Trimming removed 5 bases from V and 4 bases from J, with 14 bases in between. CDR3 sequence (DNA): TGTGCCAGCAGTGTGTTAGAGGGGGTCTATGGCTACACCTTC. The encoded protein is CASSVLEGVYGYTF.

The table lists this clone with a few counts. For the CDR3, the DNA is TGCGCCAGCAGCATAAATCAGGGCGGCGAGCAGTACTTC. Translating gives CASSINQGGEQYF. The gene calls are TRBV5-1 and TRBJ2-7, with D tentatively TRBD1 (5 bases). CDR1 and CDR2 from the germline V gene are SGHRS and YFSETQ. There are 13 residues in the CDR3. Trimming removed 4 bases from V and 6 bases from J, with 14 bases in between.

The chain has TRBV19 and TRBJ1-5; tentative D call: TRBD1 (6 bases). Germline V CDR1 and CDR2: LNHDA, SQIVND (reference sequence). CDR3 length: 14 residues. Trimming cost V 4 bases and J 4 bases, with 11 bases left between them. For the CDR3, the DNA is TGTGCCAGTAGTACCAGGACAGAGAATCAGCCCCAGCATTTT. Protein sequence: CASSTRTENQPQHF.